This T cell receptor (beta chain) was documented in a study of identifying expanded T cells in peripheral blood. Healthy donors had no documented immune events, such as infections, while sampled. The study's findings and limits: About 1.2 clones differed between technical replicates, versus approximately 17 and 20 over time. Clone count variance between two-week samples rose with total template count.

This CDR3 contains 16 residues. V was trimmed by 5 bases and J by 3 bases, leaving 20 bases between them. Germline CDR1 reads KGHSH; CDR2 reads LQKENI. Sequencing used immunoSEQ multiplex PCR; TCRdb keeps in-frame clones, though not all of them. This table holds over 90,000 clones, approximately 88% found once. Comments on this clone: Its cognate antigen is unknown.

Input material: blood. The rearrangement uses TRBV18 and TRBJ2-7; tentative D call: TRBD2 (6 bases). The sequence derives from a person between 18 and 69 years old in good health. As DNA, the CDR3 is TGTGCCAGCTCATCAAATCGACTAGGCAGCCACTACGAGCAGTACTTC. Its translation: CASSSNRLGSHYEQYF.